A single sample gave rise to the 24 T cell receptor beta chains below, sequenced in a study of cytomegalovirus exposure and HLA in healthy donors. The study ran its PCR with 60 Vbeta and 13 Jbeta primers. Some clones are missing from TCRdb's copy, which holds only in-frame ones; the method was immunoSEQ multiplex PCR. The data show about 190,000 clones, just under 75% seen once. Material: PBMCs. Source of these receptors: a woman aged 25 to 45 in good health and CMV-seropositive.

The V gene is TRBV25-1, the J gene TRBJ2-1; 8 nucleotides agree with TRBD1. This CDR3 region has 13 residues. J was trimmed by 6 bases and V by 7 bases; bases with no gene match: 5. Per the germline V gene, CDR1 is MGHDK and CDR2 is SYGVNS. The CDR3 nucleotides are TGTGCCAGCATACGGACAGGGCGCAATGAGCAGTTCTTC. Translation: CASIRTGRNEQFF.

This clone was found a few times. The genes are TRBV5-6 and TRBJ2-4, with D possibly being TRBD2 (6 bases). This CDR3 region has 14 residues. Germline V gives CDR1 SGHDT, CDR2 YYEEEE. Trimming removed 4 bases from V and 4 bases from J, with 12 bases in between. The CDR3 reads CASSTGTLKNIQYF. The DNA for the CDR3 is TGTGCCAGCAGCACCGGGACTCTTAAAAACATTCAGTACTTC.

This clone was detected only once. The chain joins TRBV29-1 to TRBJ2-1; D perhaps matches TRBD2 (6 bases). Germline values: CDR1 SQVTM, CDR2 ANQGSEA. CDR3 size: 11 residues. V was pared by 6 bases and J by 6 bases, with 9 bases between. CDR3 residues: CSVGDFNEQFF. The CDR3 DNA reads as TGCAGCGTGGGGGACTTCAATGAGCAGTTCTTC.

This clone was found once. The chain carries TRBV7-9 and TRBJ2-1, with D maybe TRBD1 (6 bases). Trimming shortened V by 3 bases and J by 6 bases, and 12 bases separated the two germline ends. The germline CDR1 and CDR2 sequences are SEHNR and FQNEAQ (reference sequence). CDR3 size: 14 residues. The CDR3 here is CASSFLKGGNEQFF. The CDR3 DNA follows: TGTGCCAGCAGCTTTCTCAAAGGGGGCAATGAGCAGTTCTTC.

The CDR3 protein is CASLGREWYGYTF. CDR3 DNA: TGTGCCAGCCTAGGGAGGGAATGGTATGGCTACACCTTC. This chain uses TRBV2 with TRBJ1-2; no definite D call. This CDR3 is built from 13 residues. In germline, CDR1 is SNHLY, CDR2 FYNNEI. V dropped 8 bases and J dropped 5 bases, with 15 bases sitting between them.

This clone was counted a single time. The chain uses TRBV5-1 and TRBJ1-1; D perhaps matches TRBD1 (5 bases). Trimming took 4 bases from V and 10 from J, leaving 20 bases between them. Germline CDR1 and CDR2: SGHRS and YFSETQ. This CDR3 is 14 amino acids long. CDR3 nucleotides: TGCGCCAGCAGCACAAAGGGGTTGTATTTCGGAGCTTTCTTT. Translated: CASSTKGLYFGAFF.

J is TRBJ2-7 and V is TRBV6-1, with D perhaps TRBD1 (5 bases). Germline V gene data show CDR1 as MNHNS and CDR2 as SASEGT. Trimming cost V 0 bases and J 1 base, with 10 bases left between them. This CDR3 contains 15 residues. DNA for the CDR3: TGTGCCAGCAGTGAAGCTGTCAGGGCGTCCTACGAGCAGTACTTC. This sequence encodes CASSEAVRASYEQYF.

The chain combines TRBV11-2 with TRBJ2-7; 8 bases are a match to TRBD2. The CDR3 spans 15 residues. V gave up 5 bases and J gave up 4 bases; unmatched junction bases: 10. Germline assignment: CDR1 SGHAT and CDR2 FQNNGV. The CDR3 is CASSPSGSYLYEQYF. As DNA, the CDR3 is TGTGCCAGCAGCCCGAGCGGGAGCTACCTTTACGAGCAGTACTTC. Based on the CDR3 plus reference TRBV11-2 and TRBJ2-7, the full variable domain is EAGVAQSPRYKIIEKRQSVAFWCNPISGHATLYWYQQILGQGPKLLIQFQNNGVVDDSQLPKDRFSAERLKGVDSTLKIQPAKLEDSAVYLCASSPSGSYLYEQYFGPGTRLTVT.

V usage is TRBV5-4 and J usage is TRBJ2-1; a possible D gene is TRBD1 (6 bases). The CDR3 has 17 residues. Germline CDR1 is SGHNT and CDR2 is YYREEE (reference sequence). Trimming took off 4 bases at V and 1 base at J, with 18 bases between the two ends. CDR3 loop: CASSPIPTGISYNEQFF. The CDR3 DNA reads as TGTGCCAGCAGCCCGATTCCAACAGGGATTTCCTACAATGAGCAGTTCTTC.

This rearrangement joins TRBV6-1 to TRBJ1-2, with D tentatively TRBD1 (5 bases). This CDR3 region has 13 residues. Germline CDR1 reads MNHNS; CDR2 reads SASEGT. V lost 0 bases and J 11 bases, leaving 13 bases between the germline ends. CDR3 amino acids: CASSEAYPGRYTF. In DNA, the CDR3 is TGTGCCAGCAGTGAAGCCTACCCAGGGAGGTACACCTTC.

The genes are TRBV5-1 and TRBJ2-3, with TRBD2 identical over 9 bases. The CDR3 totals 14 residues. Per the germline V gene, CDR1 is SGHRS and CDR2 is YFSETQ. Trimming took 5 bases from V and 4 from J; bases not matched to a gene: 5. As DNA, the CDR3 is TGCGCCAGCAGGGAGCGGGAGGTTGCAGATACGCAGTATTTT. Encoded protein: CASREREVADTQYF. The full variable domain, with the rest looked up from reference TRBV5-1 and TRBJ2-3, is KAGVTQTPRYLIKTRGQQVTLSCSPISGHRSVSWYQQTPGQGLQFLFEYFSETQRNKGNFPGRFSGRQFSNSRSEMNVSTLELGDSALYLCASREREVADTQYFGPGTRLTVL.

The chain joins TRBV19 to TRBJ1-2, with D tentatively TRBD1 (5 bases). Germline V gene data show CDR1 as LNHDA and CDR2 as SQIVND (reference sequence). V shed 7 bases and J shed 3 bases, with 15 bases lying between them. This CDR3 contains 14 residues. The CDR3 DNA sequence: TGTGCCAGTAACGACCAGGGCCTGGACTATGGCTACACCTTC. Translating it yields CASNDQGLDYGYTF.

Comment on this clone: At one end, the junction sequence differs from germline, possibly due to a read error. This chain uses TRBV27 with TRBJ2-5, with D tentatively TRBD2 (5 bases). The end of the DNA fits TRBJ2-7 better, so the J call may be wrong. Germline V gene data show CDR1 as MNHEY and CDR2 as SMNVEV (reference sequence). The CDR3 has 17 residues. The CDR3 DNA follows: TGTACCAGCAAGGCGGGTGCAACCCGCAGGCCTTCCTACGAGCAGTACTTC. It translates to CTSKAGATRRPSYEQYF.

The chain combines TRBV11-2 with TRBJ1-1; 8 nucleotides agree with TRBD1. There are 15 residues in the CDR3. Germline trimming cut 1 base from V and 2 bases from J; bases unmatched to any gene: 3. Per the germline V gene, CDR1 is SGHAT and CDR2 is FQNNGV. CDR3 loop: CASSLGGTGNTEAFF. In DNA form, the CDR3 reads TGTGCCAGCAGCTTAGGCGGGACAGGCAACACTGAAGCTTTCTTT.

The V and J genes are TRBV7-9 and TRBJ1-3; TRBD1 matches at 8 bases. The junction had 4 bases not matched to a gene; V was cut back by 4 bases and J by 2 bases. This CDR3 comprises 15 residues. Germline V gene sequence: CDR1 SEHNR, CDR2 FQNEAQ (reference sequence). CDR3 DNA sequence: TGTGCCAGCAGCTCGTCGGGACAGGCTGGAAACACCATATATTTT. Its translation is CASSSSGQAGNTIYF.

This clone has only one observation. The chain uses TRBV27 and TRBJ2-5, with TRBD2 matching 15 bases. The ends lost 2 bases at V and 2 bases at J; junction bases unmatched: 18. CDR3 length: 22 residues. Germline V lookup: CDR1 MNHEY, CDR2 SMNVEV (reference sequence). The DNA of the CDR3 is TGTGCCAGCAGTTTACGTGGGCCTCGGCCCGGGACTAGCGGGGGGATTCAAGAGACCCAGTACTTC. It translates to CASSLRGPRPGTSGGIQETQYF.

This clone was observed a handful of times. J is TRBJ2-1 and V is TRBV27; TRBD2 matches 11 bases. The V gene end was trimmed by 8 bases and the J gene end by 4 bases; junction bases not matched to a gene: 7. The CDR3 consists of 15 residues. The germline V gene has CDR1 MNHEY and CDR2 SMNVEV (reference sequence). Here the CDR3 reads CASRTSGRPYNEQFF. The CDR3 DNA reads TGTGCCAGCCGAACTAGCGGGAGACCTTACAATGAGCAGTTCTTC.

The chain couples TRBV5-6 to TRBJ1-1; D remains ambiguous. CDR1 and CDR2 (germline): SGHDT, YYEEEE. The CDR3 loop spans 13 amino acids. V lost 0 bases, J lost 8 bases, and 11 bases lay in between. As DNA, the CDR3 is TGTGCCAGCAGCTTGGGGTATTCAGGCGAAGCTTTCTTT. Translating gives CASSLGYSGEAFF.

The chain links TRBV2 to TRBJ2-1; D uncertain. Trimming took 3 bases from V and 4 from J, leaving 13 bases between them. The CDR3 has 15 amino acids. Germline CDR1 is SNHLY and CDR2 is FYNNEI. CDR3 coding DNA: TGTGCCAGCAGTGAGAGCCTTCCCCCATACAATGAGCAGTTCTTC. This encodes CASSESLPPYNEQFF.

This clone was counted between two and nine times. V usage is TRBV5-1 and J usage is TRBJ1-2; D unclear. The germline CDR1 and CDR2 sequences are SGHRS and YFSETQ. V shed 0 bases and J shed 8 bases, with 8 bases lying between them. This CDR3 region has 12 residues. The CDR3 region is CASSLAGEGYTF. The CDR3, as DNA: TGCGCCAGCAGCTTGGCCGGGGAGGGCTACACCTTC.

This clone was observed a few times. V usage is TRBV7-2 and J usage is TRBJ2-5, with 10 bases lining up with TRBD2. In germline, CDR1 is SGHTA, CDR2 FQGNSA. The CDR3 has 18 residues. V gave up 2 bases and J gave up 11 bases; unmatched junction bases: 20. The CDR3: CASSLTSGNSPSSSQQYF. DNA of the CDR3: TGTGCCAGCAGCTTAACTAGCGGGAACTCCCCCTCTAGCTCTCAGCAGTACTTC.

The chain's CDR3 is CSVVRGVEQYF. The CDR3, as DNA: TGCAGCGTTGTCCGGGGGGTCGAGCAGTACTTC. The chain uses TRBV29-1 and TRBJ2-7, with 7 bases matching TRBD2. J gave up 6 bases and V 4 bases, and 3 bases lay outside the gene matches. Germline-derived CDR1 and CDR2 are SQVTM and ANQGSEA. The CDR3 is made up of 11 amino acids.

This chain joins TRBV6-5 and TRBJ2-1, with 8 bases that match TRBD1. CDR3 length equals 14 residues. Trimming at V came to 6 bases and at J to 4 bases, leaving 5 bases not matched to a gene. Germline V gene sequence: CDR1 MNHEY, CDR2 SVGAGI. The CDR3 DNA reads TGTGCCAGCAGGGGACAGGAGGCATACAATGAGCAGTTCTTC. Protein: CASRGQEAYNEQFF.

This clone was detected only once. The CDR3 sequence: CASSLGGREGDEQYF. As DNA, the CDR3 is TGTGCCAGCAGCTTAGGTGGGCGGGAGGGGGACGAGCAGTACTTC. This chain connects TRBV11-2 to TRBJ2-7; 9 nucleotides align to TRBD2. The junction had 6 bases not matched to a gene; V was cut back by 1 base and J by 5 bases. The germline CDR1 and CDR2 sequences are SGHAT and FQNNGV. This CDR3 has 15 residues.